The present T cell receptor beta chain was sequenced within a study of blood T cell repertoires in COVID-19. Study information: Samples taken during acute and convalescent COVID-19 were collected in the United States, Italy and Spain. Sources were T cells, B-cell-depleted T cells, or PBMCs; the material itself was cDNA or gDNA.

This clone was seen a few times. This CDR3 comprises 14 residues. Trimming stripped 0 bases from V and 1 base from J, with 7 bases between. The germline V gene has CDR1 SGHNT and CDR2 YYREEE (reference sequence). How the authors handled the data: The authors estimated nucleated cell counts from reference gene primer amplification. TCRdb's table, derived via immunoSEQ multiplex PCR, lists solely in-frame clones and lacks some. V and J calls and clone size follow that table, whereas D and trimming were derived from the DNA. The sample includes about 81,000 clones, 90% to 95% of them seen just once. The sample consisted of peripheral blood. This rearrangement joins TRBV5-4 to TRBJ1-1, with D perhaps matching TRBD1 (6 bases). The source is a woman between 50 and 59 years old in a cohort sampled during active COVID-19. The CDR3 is CASSLAGANTEAFF. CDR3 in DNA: TGTGCCAGCAGCTTGGCAGGGGCGAACACTGAAGCTTTCTTT. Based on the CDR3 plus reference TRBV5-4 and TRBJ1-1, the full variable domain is ETGVTQSPTHLIKTRGQQVTLRCSSQSGHNTVSWYQQALGQGPQFIFQYYREEENGRGNFPPRFSGLQFPNYSSELNVNALELDDSALYLCASSLAGANTEAFFGQGTRLTVV.